Listed below are T cell receptor beta chains from one sample, sequenced in a study of blood T cells in healthy people across ages. TCRdb used MiXCR to reprocess the 5' RACE reads, holding one entry per CDR3 protein. Among hundreds of thousands of distinct CDR3 sequences listed, 40% to 45% were seen once. The sequenced material came from blood. Every receptor here comes from a man older than 75 in good health. CDR3s include the opening cysteine and the closing phenylalanine or tryptophan. The D gene is left open where the match is weak. Some rows have no size entry. The others give once, few or many, or a class for an expanded clone.

size	V	D	J	CDR3	DNA
.	TRBV2	TRBD1	TRBJ1-6	CASSETTGGNSPLHF	TGTGCCAGCAGCGAGACGACAGGGGGGAATTCACCCCTCCACTTT
few	TRBV12-3/TRBV12-4	TRBD2	TRBJ2-3	CASRNSGRSDTQYF	TGTGCCAGCAGAAACAGCGGGAGATCAGATACGCAGTATTTT
.	TRBV6-2/TRBV6-3	TRBD2	TRBJ2-7	CASSKPGLAAYEQYF	TGTGCCAGCAGTAAGCCGGGACTAGCGGCCTACGAGCAGTACTTC
many	TRBV7-2	.	TRBJ2-5	CASSLRPGGETQYF	TGTGCCAGCAGCTTGAGACCCGGCGGGGAGACCCAGTACTTC
.	TRBV18	.	TRBJ2-5	CASSPAQSRETQYF	TGTGCCAGCTCACCAGCCCAATCCCGGGAGACCCAGTACTTC
.	TRBV12-3/TRBV12-4	TRBD1	TRBJ2-3	CASSRRTGIDTQYF	TGTGCCAGCAGTCGGCGGACAGGGATAGATACGCAGTATTTT
.	TRBV20-1	TRBD2	TRBJ2-5	CSASRLAGGETQYF	TGCAGTGCTTCTAGACTAGCGGGGGGAGAGACCCAGTACTTC
few	TRBV7-6	.	TRBJ1-3	CASSLNLGDTIYF	TGTGCCAGCAGCTTAAATCTGGGAGACACCATATATTTT
.	TRBV5-1	.	TRBJ1-4	CASSSGGTNEKLFF	TGCGCCAGCAGCTCTGGGGGCACTAATGAAAAACTGTTTTTT
once	TRBV9	TRBD2	TRBJ2-7	CAGSLTSRNEQYF	TGTGCCGGCAGTTTGACTAGCAGGAACGAGCAGTACTTC